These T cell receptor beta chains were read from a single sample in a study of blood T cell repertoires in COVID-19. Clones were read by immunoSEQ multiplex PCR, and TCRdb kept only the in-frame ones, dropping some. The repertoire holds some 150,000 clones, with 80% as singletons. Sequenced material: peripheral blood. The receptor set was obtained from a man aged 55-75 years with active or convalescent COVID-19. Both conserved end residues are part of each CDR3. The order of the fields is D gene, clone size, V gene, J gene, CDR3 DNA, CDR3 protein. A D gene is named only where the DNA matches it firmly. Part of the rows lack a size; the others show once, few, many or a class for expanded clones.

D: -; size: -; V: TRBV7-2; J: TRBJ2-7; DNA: TGTGCCAGCACTTCACTACACGAGCAGTACTTC; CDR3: CASTSLHEQYF
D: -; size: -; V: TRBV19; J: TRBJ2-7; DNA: TGTGCCAGTAAAGAACAGGGAGGGTACGAGCAGTACTTC; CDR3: CASKEQGGYEQYF
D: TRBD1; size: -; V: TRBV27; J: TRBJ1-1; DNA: TGTGCCAGCGGCGACCGGGACAGGGGCTCTGAAGCTTTCTTT; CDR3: CASGDRDRGSEAFF
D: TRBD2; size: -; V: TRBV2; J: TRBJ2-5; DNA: TGTGCCAGCAGCGGGACTAGCACATACCAAGAGACCCAGTACTTC; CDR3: CASSGTSTYQETQYF
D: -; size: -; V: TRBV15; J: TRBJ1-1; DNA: TGTGCCACCAGCAGAGGATGGGGCGCTTATGAAGCTTTCTTT; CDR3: CATSRGWGAYEAFF
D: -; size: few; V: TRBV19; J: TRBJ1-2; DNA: TGTGCCAGTAGTATGGTGTCAGACTATGGCTACACCTTC; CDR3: CASSMVSDYGYTF
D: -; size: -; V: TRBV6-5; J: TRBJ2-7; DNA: TGTGCCAGTAATGGACAGTTCAACTACGAGCAGTACTTC; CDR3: CASNGQFNYEQYF
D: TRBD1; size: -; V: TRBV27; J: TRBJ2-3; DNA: TGTGCCAGCAGTTTGAGGGGGACAGGGGTCCGCACAGATACGCAGTATTTT; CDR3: CASSLRGTGVRTDTQYF
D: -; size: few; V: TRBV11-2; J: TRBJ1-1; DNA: TGTGCCAGCAGCGTTGGCAGGGGAACTGAAGCTTTCTTT; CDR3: CASSVGRGTEAFF
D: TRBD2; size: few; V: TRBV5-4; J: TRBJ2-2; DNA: TGTGCCAGCAGCCCTCAGCGGGGGCGAGGCACCGGGGAGCTGTTTTTT; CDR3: CASSPQRGRGTGELFF
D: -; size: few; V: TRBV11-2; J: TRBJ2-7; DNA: TGTGCCAGCAGCTTAGAGCGGTACTACGAGCAGTACTTC; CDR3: CASSLERYYEQYF